This is a list of T cell receptor beta chains from one sample in a study of blood T cell repertoires in COVID-19. Assay: immunoSEQ multiplex PCR; the TCRdb copy retains only in-frame clones and omits some. There are roughly 160,000 clones in the sample; over 70% occur only once, and 5.6% lies in the top ten. The sample taken for sequencing was PBMCs or T cells enriched from blood (not recorded which). Receptors were obtained from a woman between 40 and 55 years old with acute COVID-19. CDR3s include the opening cysteine and the closing phenylalanine or tryptophan. A D gene is named only where the DNA matches it firmly. The size field is filled for only some rows; it gives once, few, many or a size class.

j_gene: TRBJ2-3
d_gene: TRBD2
v_gene: TRBV6-4
abundance: -
CDR3aa: CASSVAGGETDTQYF
CDR3nt: TGTGCCAGCAGCGTAGCGGGAGGGGAAACAGATACGCAGTATTTT

j_gene: TRBJ2-1
d_gene: TRBD2
v_gene: TRBV7-2
abundance: -
CDR3aa: CASRSSGSNEQFF
CDR3nt: TGTGCCAGCAGATCTAGCGGGTCCAATGAGCAGTTCTTC

j_gene: TRBJ2-5
d_gene: -
v_gene: TRBV4-1
abundance: -
CDR3aa: CASSQDLKGGRDF
CDR3nt: TGCGCCAGCAGCCAAGACTTAAAGGGCGGCAGGGACTTC

j_gene: TRBJ2-1
d_gene: TRBD2
v_gene: TRBV19
abundance: -
CDR3aa: CASSNWGTSARNEQFF
CDR3nt: TGTGCCAGTAGTAACTGGGGGACTAGTGCGCGCAATGAGCAGTTCTTC

j_gene: TRBJ1-2
d_gene: TRBD1
v_gene: TRBV2
abundance: -
CDR3aa: CASNPPGQGFGYTF
CDR3nt: TGTGCCAGCAACCCACCGGGACAGGGATTTGGCTACACCTTC

j_gene: TRBJ2-3
d_gene: TRBD2
v_gene: TRBV6-5
abundance: -
CDR3aa: CASSYHASGSIDTQYF
CDR3nt: TGTGCCAGCAGTTACCATGCTAGCGGGAGTATAGATACGCAGTATTTT

j_gene: TRBJ2-7
d_gene: TRBD1
v_gene: TRBV6-5
abundance: -
CDR3aa: CASSDIPGQVYEQYF
CDR3nt: TGTGCCAGCAGCGACATACCGGGACAGGTTTACGAGCAGTACTTC

j_gene: TRBJ2-1
d_gene: -
v_gene: TRBV5-6
abundance: -
CDR3aa: CASSLVTAISYNEQFF
CDR3nt: TGTGCCAGCAGCTTGGTTACTGCCATCTCCTACAATGAGCAGTTCTTC

j_gene: TRBJ2-7
d_gene: TRBD2
v_gene: TRBV18
abundance: -
CDR3aa: CASSPALAGYEQYF
CDR3nt: TGTGCCAGCTCACCAGCGCTAGCGGGCTACGAGCAGTACTTC

j_gene: TRBJ1-1
d_gene: TRBD1
v_gene: TRBV2
abundance: -
CDR3aa: CASRGTGGRTRNTEAFF
CDR3nt: TGTGCCAGCAGGGGGACAGGGGGGCGCACCCGGAACACTGAAGCTTTCTTT

j_gene: TRBJ2-1
d_gene: TRBD1
v_gene: TRBV5-6
abundance: -
CDR3aa: CASSPDRGLNNEQFF
CDR3nt: TGTGCCAGCAGCCCCGACAGGGGTCTAAACAATGAGCAGTTCTTC

j_gene: TRBJ2-7
d_gene: -
v_gene: TRBV6-6
abundance: -
CDR3aa: CASSLDGTRAYEQYF
CDR3nt: TGTGCCAGCAGTTTAGACGGGACACGGGCCTACGAGCAGTACTTC

j_gene: TRBJ2-1
d_gene: -
v_gene: TRBV20-1
abundance: -
CDR3aa: CSASEGGSGSGVYNEQFF
CDR3nt: TGCAGTGCTAGTGAAGGAGGGTCGGGGTCGGGGGTCTACAATGAGCAGTTCTTC

j_gene: TRBJ2-1
d_gene: -
v_gene: TRBV24-1
abundance: -
CDR3aa: CATSDRTTGSSYNEQFF
CDR3nt: TGTGCCACCAGTGATAGAACTACTGGGAGCTCCTACAATGAGCAGTTCTTC

j_gene: TRBJ2-3
d_gene: TRBD2
v_gene: TRBV2
abundance: -
CDR3aa: CASSQAGGTDTQYF
CDR3nt: TGTGCCAGCAGTCAAGCGGGAGGCACAGATACGCAGTATTTT

j_gene: TRBJ2-1
d_gene: -
v_gene: TRBV7-8
abundance: -
CDR3aa: CASSLRFGQGKNEQFF
CDR3nt: TGTGCCAGCAGCTTACGGTTTGGGCAGGGAAAGAATGAGCAGTTCTTC

j_gene: TRBJ2-1
d_gene: -
v_gene: TRBV20-1
abundance: few
CDR3aa: CGAVIGEQFF
CDR3nt: TGTGGAGCGGTGATCGGAGAGCAGTTCTTC

j_gene: TRBJ1-1
d_gene: -
v_gene: TRBV12-3/TRBV12-4
abundance: -
CDR3aa: CASSLRQYTEAFF
CDR3nt: TGTGCCAGCAGTTTAAGACAGTACACTGAAGCTTTCTTT

j_gene: TRBJ2-2
d_gene: -
v_gene: TRBV9
abundance: -
CDR3aa: CASSPLPTGELFF
CDR3nt: TGTGCCAGCAGCCCCCTTCCCACCGGGGAGCTGTTTTTT